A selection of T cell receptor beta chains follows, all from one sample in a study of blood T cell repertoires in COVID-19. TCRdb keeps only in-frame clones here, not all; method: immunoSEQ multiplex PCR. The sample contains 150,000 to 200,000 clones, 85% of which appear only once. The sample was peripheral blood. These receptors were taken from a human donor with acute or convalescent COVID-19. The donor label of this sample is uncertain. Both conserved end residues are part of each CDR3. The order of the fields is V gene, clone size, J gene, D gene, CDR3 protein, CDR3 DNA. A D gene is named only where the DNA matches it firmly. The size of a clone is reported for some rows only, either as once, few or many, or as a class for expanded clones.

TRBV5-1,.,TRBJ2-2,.,CASSDSGTANTGELFF,TGCGCCAGCAGCGATTCCGGGACTGCGAACACCGGGGAGCTGTTTTTT
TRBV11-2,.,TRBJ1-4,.,CASSGGRATNEKLFF,TGTGCCAGCAGCGGAGGGAGGGCGACTAATGAAAAACTGTTTTTT
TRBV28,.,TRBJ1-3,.,CASSLPGTLLGNTIYF,TGTGCCAGCAGTTTACCAGGGACTCTTCTCGGAAACACCATATATTTT
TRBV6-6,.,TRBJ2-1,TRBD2,CASSLQAGGYNEQFF,TGTGCCAGCAGTTTGCAAGCGGGGGGGTACAATGAGCAGTTCTTC
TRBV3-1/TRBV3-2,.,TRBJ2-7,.,CASSHRKPNGGEQYF,TGTGCCAGCAGCCACCGTAAACCGAATGGAGGCGAGCAGTACTTC
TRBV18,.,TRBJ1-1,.,CASSPTGLPEAFF,TGTGCCAGCTCACCTACAGGGTTGCCTGAAGCTTTCTTT
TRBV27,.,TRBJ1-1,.,CASSPQITEAFF,TGTGCCAGCAGTCCCCAAATCACTGAAGCTTTCTTT
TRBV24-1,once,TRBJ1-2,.,CATSDTGIGYGYTF,TGTGCCACCAGTGATACTGGTATCGGCTATGGCTACACCTTC
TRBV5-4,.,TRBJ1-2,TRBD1,CASSFTNRDRANGYTF,TGTGCCAGCAGTTTCACCAACCGGGACAGGGCTAATGGCTACACCTTC
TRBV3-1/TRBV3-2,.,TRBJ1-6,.,CASSLKPPGSSYNSPLHF,TGTGCCAGCAGCCTAAAGCCGCCCGGGAGCTCCTATAATTCACCCCTCCACTTT
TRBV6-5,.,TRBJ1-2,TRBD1,CASSNRDRGQNGYTF,TGTGCCAGCAGTAACCGGGACAGGGGGCAAAATGGCTACACCTTC
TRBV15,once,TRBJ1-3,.,CATSMGGGTSGNTIYF,TGTGCCACCAGTATGGGGGGGGGAACCTCTGGAAACACCATATATTTT
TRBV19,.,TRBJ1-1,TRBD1,CASSSLFSGGGSEAFF,TGTGCCAGTAGTAGCTTATTTTCAGGGGGCGGATCCGAAGCTTTCTTT
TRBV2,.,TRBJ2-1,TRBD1,CASSAPARGRRNEQFF,TGTGCCAGCAGTGCACCGGCCAGGGGGCGAAGGAATGAGCAGTTCTTC
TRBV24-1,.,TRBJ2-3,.,CATSVGGADTQYF,TGTGCCACCAGTGTTGGGGGCGCAGATACGCAGTATTTT
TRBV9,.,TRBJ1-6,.,CASSVQNSPLHF,TGTGCCAGCAGCGTCCAGAATTCACCCCTCCACTTT
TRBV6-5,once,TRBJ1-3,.,CASSYSTVFSGNTIYF,TGTGCCAGCAGTTACTCGACTGTTTTCTCTGGAAACACCATATATTTT
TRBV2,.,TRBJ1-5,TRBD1,CASSHPDRGRSQPQHF,TGTGCCAGCAGCCATCCGGACAGGGGGCGAAGTCAGCCCCAGCATTTT
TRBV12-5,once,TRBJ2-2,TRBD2,CASGLVQTRGGAAGELFF,TGTGCTAGTGGTTTGGTTCAGACTCGCGGGGGGGCGGCCGGGGAGCTGTTTTTT
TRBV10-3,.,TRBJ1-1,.,CAINRLGNTEAFF,TGTGCCATCAATCGACTGGGGAACACTGAAGCTTTCTTT
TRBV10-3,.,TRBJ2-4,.,CAVRGATNIQYF,TGTGCCGTCCGGGGGGCGACAAACATTCAGTACTTC
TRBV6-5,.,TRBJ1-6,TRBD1,CASRTGLGSPLHF,TGTGCCAGCAGGACAGGGTTGGGATCACCCCTCCACTTT
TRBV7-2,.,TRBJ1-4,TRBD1,CASSLDRGGEKLFF,TGTGCCAGCAGCCTCGACAGGGGTGGGGAAAAACTGTTTTTT
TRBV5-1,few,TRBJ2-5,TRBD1,CASSRNAGGLETQYF,TGCGCCAGCAGCCGAAACGCAGGGGGCCTGGAGACCCAGTACTTC
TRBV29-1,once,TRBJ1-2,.,CSVSPQGGHGYTF,TGCAGCGTTTCACCCCAGGGTGGACATGGCTACACCTTC
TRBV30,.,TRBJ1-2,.,CAWSVIQATYGYTF,TGTGCCTGGAGTGTAATACAGGCGACCTATGGCTACACCTTC
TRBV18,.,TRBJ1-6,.,CASSPSGTNSPLHF,TGTGCCAGCTCACCGTCCGGGACAAATTCACCCCTCCACTTT
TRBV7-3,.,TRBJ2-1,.,CASSPPDNENEQFF,TGTGCCAGCAGCCCCCCCGACAATGAAAATGAGCAGTTCTTC
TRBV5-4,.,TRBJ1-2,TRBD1,CASSLGRQGSSGGYTF,TGTGCCAGCAGCTTGGGGAGACAGGGTAGTTCAGGGGGCTACACCTTC
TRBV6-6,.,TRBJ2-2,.,CASSYSMQGVGELFF,TGTGCCAGCAGTTACTCGATGCAGGGTGTCGGGGAGCTGTTTTTT
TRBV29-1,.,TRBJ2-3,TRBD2,CSVNSGGGDTQYF,TGCAGCGTAAATAGCGGGGGGGGAGATACGCAGTATTTT
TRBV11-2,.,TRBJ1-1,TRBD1,CASSFRQGSEAFF,TGTGCCAGCAGCTTCCGACAGGGGTCTGAAGCTTTCTTT
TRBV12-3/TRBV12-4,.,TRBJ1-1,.,CASSRTFYTEAFF,TGTGCCAGCAGTAGAACATTCTACACTGAAGCTTTCTTT
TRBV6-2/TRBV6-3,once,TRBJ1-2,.,CASSNVGVKGYGYTF,TGTGCCAGCAGTAATGTGGGAGTAAAAGGATATGGCTACACCTTC
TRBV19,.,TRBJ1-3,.,CASSALNRETSGNTIYF,TGTGCCAGTAGTGCCTTGAACAGGGAAACGTCTGGAAACACCATATATTTT
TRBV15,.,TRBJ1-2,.,CATSVTTDYGYTF,TGTGCCACCAGTGTAACGACAGACTATGGCTACACCTTC
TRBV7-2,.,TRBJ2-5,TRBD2,CASLLAGGSGETQYF,TGTGCCAGCCTTTTAGCGGGGGGTTCGGGAGAGACCCAGTACTTC
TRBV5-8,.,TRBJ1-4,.,CASSRYRRGTNEKLFF,TGTGCCAGCAGCCGATACCGGAGGGGAACTAATGAAAAACTGTTTTTT
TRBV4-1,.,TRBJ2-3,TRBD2,CASSQLPRGGTLITDTQYF,TGCGCCAGCAGCCAGCTACCCCGGGGGGGTACACTCATCACAGATACGCAGTATTTT
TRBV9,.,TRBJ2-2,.,CASSAGLSATGELFF,TGTGCCAGCAGCGCCGGACTATCGGCCACCGGGGAGCTGTTTTTT
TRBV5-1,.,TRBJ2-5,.,CASSGGALETQYF,TGCGCCAGCAGCGGGGGGGCACTAGAGACCCAGTACTTC
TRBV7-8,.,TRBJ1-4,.,CASSSPGGKSLEEKLFF,TGTGCCAGCAGCTCCCCTGGTGGCAAGTCCTTGGAGGAAAAACTGTTTTTT
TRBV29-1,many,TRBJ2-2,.,CSVSYERNTGELFF,TGCAGCGTTTCCTACGAGAGGAACACCGGGGAGCTGTTTTTT
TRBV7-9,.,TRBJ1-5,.,CASSLSSEPQHF,TGTGCCAGCAGCTTATCTAGTGAGCCCCAGCATTTT
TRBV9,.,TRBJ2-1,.,CASSVVGLPNNEQFF,TGTGCCAGCAGCGTAGTGGGGCTCCCCAACAATGAGCAGTTCTTC
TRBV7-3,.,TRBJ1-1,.,CASSPDGGRITEAFF,TGTGCCAGCAGCCCGGACGGGGGGAGGATCACTGAAGCTTTCTTT
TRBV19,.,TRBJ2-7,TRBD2,CASNPAGTKSEQYF,TGTGCCAGTAACCCTGCTGGGACTAAGAGCGAGCAGTACTTC
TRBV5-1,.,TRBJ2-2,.,CASRKQENTGELFF,TGCGCCAGCCGCAAGCAAGAGAACACCGGGGAGCTGTTTTTT
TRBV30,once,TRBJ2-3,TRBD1,CAWTRGLGDTQYF,TGTGCCTGGACTAGGGGGCTTGGCGATACGCAGTATTTT
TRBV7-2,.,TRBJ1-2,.,CASSLMIGKSGGYTF,TGTGCCAGCAGCTTAATGATCGGGAAGTCTGGTGGCTACACCTTC
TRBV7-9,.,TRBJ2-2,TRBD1,CASSIGQGDAGELFF,TGTGCCAGCAGCATCGGACAGGGGGACGCCGGGGAGCTGTTTTTT
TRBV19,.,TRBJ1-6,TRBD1,CASSIGGQGNSPLHF,TGTGCCAGTAGTATCGGGGGACAGGGGAATTCACCCCTCCACTTT